The TCR beta chain described here comes from a study of PD-L1 blockade in urothelial cancer. Overall study context: Every 3 weeks, patients received intravenous atezolizumab 1,200 mg, beginning 2014.

Trimming shortened V by 1 base and J by 0 bases, and 12 bases separated the two germline ends. This CDR3 spans 16 amino acids. Germline CDR1 reads SEHNR; CDR2 reads FQNEAQ (reference sequence). The repertoire was sequenced with immunoSEQ multiplex PCR; TCRdb's copy has only in-frame clones and lacks some. The data hold fewer than 75,000 clones, with under 90% observed a single time. The source of this sequence is a man aged 65-85 years with urothelial cancer. The material was PBMCs, obtained around atezolizumab (anti-PD-L1) treatment. The V call is TRBV7-9, the J call TRBJ1-2; D unresolved. CDR3 coding DNA: TGTGCCAGCAGCTTAGGTCGCGGACTTACTAACTATGGCTACACCTTC. Translation gives CASSLGRGLTNYGYTF.